Shown below are 21 T cell receptor beta chains from a single sample sequenced in a study of shared clonotypes between healthy human individuals. Assay used: immunoSEQ multiplex PCR; TCRdb lists only in-frame clones, some missing. This sample yields roughly 2.1 million clones, of which about 92% are seen a single time; 1.7% belongs to the top ten. Selected positively for CCR7 and CD45RO-negative, naive CD8 cells excluded terminally differentiated effector memory CD45RA+ cells. The source material was naive CD8+ T cells from PBMCs. The origin of the receptors is a man aged 18 to 29 in good health. Some clones in this sample may be carry-over from other donors' samples.

The V gene is TRBV19, the J gene TRBJ1-5; 12 nucleotides align to TRBD1. V shed 5 bases and J 5 bases; nucleotides not matched to a gene: 10. The CDR3 covers 17 residues. Looked up from germline, CDR1 is LNHDA and CDR2 is SQIVND (reference sequence). This CDR3 reads CASSFRDRGLGDQPQHF. The CDR3 DNA sequence: TGTGCCAGTAGTTTCCGGGACAGGGGGCTTGGGGATCAGCCCCAGCATTTT.

The chain employs TRBV7-6 and TRBJ2-2; tentatively, D is TRBD2 (6 bases). The CDR3 spans 20 residues. Looked up from germline, CDR1 is SGHVS and CDR2 is FNYEAQ. Trimming took off 6 bases at V and 1 base at J, with 27 bases between the two ends. CDR3 bases: TGTGCCAGCAGGGGGATATCGGACGGAGGGGATAGCGGGAACACCGGGGAGCTGTTTTTT. Its translation: CASRGISDGGDSGNTGELFF. The full variable domain, with the rest looked up from reference TRBV7-6 and TRBJ2-2, is GAGVSQSPRYKVTKRGQDVALRCDPISGHVSLYWYRQALGQGPEFLTYFNYEAQQDKSGLPNDRFSAERPEGSISTLTIQRTEQRDSAMYRCASRGISDGGDSGNTGELFFGEGSRLTVL.

The chain couples TRBV5-6 to TRBJ1-4, with D unclear. The length of the CDR3 is 17 residues. V was pared by 0 bases and J by 3 bases, with 15 bases between. The V gene's germline CDR1 is SGHDT and CDR2 YYEEEE. CDR3 residues: CASSLGGRRLPNEKLFF. The CDR3 nucleotides read TGTGCCAGCAGCTTGGGTGGCCGCCGGCTCCCTAATGAAAAACTGTTTTTT. The full variable domain, rest sourced from reference TRBV5-6 and TRBJ1-4, is DAGVTQSPTHLIKTRGQQVTLRCSPKSGHDTVSWYQQALGQGPQFIFQYYEEEERQRGNFPDRFSGHQFPNYSSELNVNALLLGDSALYLCASSLGGRRLPNEKLFFGSGTQLSVL.

The chain employs TRBV6-6 and TRBJ2-1, with 11 bases that match TRBD2. V lost 2 bases, J lost 4 bases, and 4 bases stayed unmatched. Germline assignment: CDR1 MNHNY and CDR2 SVGAGI (reference sequence). The CDR3 covers 16 residues. CDR3 in amino acids: CASSYVGLAEYNEQFF. The DNA of the CDR3 is TGTGCCAGCAGTTACGTGGGACTAGCGGAATACAATGAGCAGTTCTTC.

This rearrangement joins TRBV19 to TRBJ1-1, with TRBD1 identical over 7 bases. This CDR3 has 19 amino acids. Looked up from germline, CDR1 is LNHDA and CDR2 is SQIVND (reference sequence). Trimming removed 2 bases from V and 1 base from J; junction bases left unmatched: 16. CDR3 DNA sequence: TGTGCCAGTAGTATATTGTTCATGAGGGGACAGCCTCAGAACACTGAAGCTTTCTTT. This encodes CASSILFMRGQPQNTEAFF.

V gene TRBV7-2 combines with J gene TRBJ1-1, with D possibly matching TRBD1 (5 bases). Germline V CDR1 and CDR2: SGHTA, FQGNSA. The CDR3 runs 15 residues. V was clipped by 3 bases and J by 3 bases, with 14 bases between them. The chain's CDR3 is CASSFEGPLYTEAFF. DNA for the CDR3: TGTGCCAGCAGCTTCGAGGGACCCCTGTACACTGAAGCTTTCTTT.

Details on this clone: Other DNA sequences in this sample translate to the same CDR3. The gene calls are TRBV27 and TRBJ1-2; D may be TRBD1 (5 bases). Germline V CDR1 and CDR2: MNHEY, SMNVEV (reference sequence). This CDR3 is 11 amino acids long. The ends were cut back, 5 bases at V and 7 bases at J, with 8 bases in the middle. Written as DNA, the CDR3 is TGTGCCAGCAGTACAGGATCTGGCTACACCTTC. This gives the protein CASSTGSGYTF.

This chain uses TRBV7-8 with TRBJ2-1, with a tentative D call TRBD2 (6 bases). The germline CDR1 and CDR2 sequences are SGHVS and FQNEAQ. V shed 7 bases and J shed 1 base, with 17 bases lying between them. This CDR3 has 16 residues. The CDR3: CASNLRSGDSYNEQFF. CDR3 sequence (DNA): TGTGCCAGCAATCTACGGTCGGGGGATTCCTACAATGAGCAGTTCTTC. Drawing the rest from reference TRBV7-8 and TRBJ2-1, the complete variable domain is GAGVSQSPRYKVAKRGQDVALRCDPISGHVSLFWYQQALGQGPEFLTYFQNEAQLDKSGLPSDRFFAERPEGSVSTLKIQRTQQEDSAVYLCASNLRSGDSYNEQFFGPGTRLTVL.

The chain carries TRBV5-4 and TRBJ2-1; D is undetermined. Germline V CDR1 and CDR2: SGHNT, YYREEE (reference sequence). Trimming pared 4 bases from V and 9 bases from J, leaving 20 bases between. The CDR3 totals 15 residues. The CDR3 region has the DNA TGTGCCAGCAGCCAAGCATCCCCTCCGACGGGTGAGCAGTTCTTC. Translating it yields CASSQASPPTGEQFF.

This chain connects TRBV29-1 to TRBJ2-1; tentatively, D is TRBD1 or TRBD2 (5 bases each). V lost 6 bases and J 2 bases, leaving 14 bases between the germline ends. Germline CDR1 and CDR2: SQVTM and ANQGSEA. The CDR3 spans 14 residues. The CDR3 DNA follows: TGCAGCGTCAAGGCCCCGGGGCCCTACAATGAGCAGTTCTTC. It specifies CSVKAPGPYNEQFF.

The chain employs TRBV7-6 and TRBJ2-7; D remains ambiguous. Germline CDR1 reads SGHVS; CDR2 reads FNYEAQ. V was shortened by 5 bases and J by 1 base, with 9 bases between the two germline ends. The CDR3 is 13 amino acids. The CDR3 DNA reads TGTGCCAGCAGCCCGACTCAGTCCTACGAGCAGTACTTC. Translating it yields CASSPTQSYEQYF.

V gene TRBV9 combines with J gene TRBJ2-7, with TRBD2 matching over 8 bases. The CDR3 length is 15 residues. Trimming cost V 4 bases and J 2 bases; bases outside gene matches: 8. Germline V gene sequence: CDR1 SGDLS, CDR2 YYNGEE. In nucleotides, the CDR3 is TGTGCCAGCAGCCCCCGAAGCGGGAGCCCCTACGAGCAGTACTTC. As protein: CASSPRSGSPYEQYF.

The rearrangement joins TRBV28 to TRBJ2-3, with a tentative D call TRBD2 (6 bases). This CDR3 contains 15 residues. The germline V and J ends were trimmed by 2 bases and 3 bases, with 12 bases remaining between them. Germline values: CDR1 MDHEN, CDR2 SYDVKM. The CDR3 loop is CASSLGDSLTDTQYF. CDR3 bases: TGTGCCAGCAGTTTAGGGGACTCTTTGACAGATACGCAGTATTTT. Full variable domain (rest looked up from reference TRBV28 and TRBJ2-3): DVKVTQSSRYLVKRTGEKVFLECVQDMDHENMFWYRQDPGLGLRLIYFSYDVKMKEKGDIPEGYSVSREKKERFSLILESASTNQTSMYLCASSLGDSLTDTQYFGPGTRLTVL.

This CDR3 reads CASSLLSSSYEQYF. The CDR3 coding sequence is TGTGCCAGCAGCTTATTAAGCAGCTCCTACGAGCAGTACTTC. This sequence joins TRBV7-2 and TRBJ2-7; D is undetermined. This CDR3 contains 14 residues. In germline, CDR1 is SGHTA, CDR2 FQGNSA. The V end was cut by 2 bases, the J end by 0 bases, with 8 bases between.

The J gene is TRBJ2-3, the V gene TRBV29-1, with 9 bases fitting TRBD1. Germline CDR1 is SQVTM and CDR2 is ANQGSEA. This CDR3 is 13 amino acids long. Trimming at V came to 7 bases and at J to 5 bases, leaving 7 bases not matched to a gene. The CDR3 coding sequence is TGCAGCGGCCATACAGGGGGCCTAGATACGCAGTATTTT. Its protein is CSGHTGGLDTQYF.

The chain has TRBV11-2 and TRBJ2-7; D gene ambiguous. CDR1 and CDR2 from the germline V gene are SGHAT and FQNNGV. The CDR3 covers 14 residues. V was pared by 1 base and J by 6 bases, with 13 bases between. CDR3 protein: CASSLGNAVGEQYF. CDR3 DNA sequence: TGTGCCAGCAGCTTAGGTAATGCGGTCGGCGAGCAGTACTTC.

V usage is TRBV4-1 and J usage is TRBJ2-7; 7 bases agree with TRBD1. Losses at the gene ends were 0 bases for V and 1 base for J; bases not matched to a gene: 6. The CDR3 has 16 residues. Germline CDR1 and CDR2: MGHRA and YSYEKL. CDR3 nucleotides: TGCGCCAGCAGCCAAGATCGGACAGGTCTGTCCTACGAGCAGTACTTC. Protein sequence: CASSQDRTGLSYEQYF.

The rearrangement joins TRBV4-1 to TRBJ1-5; D unclear. Deletions cut 5 bases from V and 7 bases from J, with 18 bases between. Germline V gene data show CDR1 as MGHRA and CDR2 as YSYEKL. The CDR3 length is 15 residues. In DNA form, the CDR3 reads TGCGCCAGCAGCGAAGGGTGGGGAAGCAGCCAGCCCCAGCATTTT. Translating it yields CASSEGWGSSQPQHF.

The gene calls are TRBV29-1 and TRBJ1-1; 7 nucleotides align to TRBD1. V lost 4 bases, J lost 0 bases, and 2 bases stayed unmatched. Per germline, CDR1 SQVTM and CDR2 ANQGSEA. The CDR3 totals 13 residues. The chain's CDR3 is CSVGDRLNTEAFF. The DNA for the CDR3 is TGCAGCGTTGGGGACAGACTGAACACTGAAGCTTTCTTT.

This clone was found once. This sequence joins TRBV19 and TRBJ1-1, with D hard to call. Per germline, CDR1 LNHDA and CDR2 SQIVND (reference sequence). Trimming pared 5 bases from V and 0 bases from J, leaving 13 bases between. The CDR3 contains 15 residues. The DNA of the CDR3 is TGTGCCAGTAGTTACATGGGCAGGCTGAACACTGAAGCTTTCTTT. It encodes CASSYMGRLNTEAFF.

The chain combines TRBV6-5 with TRBJ2-7; D ambiguous. V was pared by 5 bases and J by 3 bases, with 14 bases between. Germline CDR1 is MNHEY and CDR2 is SVGAGI. This CDR3 region has 14 residues. Written as DNA, the CDR3 is TGTGCCAGCAGTCCCTCCCAGGCCCTCTACGAGCAGTACTTC. Translating it yields CASSPSQALYEQYF.